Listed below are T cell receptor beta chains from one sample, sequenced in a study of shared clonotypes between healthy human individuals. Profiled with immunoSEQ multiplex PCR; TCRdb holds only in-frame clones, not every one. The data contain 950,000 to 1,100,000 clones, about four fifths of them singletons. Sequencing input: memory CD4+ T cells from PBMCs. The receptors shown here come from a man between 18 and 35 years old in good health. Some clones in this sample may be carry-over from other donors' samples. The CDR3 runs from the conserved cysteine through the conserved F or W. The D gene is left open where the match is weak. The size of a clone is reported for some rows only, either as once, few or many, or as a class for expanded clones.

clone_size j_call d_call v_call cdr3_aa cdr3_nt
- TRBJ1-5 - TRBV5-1 CASSLGQTNQPQHF TGCGCCAGCAGCTTGGGACAAACCAATCAGCCCCAGCATTTT
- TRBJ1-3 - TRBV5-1 CASSLTDRGNTIYF TGCGCCAGCAGCCTTACGGACCGTGGAAACACCATATATTTT
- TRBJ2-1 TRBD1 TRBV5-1 CASSATTGGNEQFF TGCGCCAGCAGCGCAACGACAGGGGGGAATGAGCAGTTCTTC
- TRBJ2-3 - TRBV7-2 CASSVASSDTQYF TGTGCCAGCAGCGTTGCGAGTTCAGATACGCAGTATTTT
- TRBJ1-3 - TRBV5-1 CASSLEGLGGNTIYF TGCGCCAGCAGCTTGGAGGGATTGGGTGGAAACACCATATATTTT
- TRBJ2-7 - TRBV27 CASSPGGIRFGYEQYF TGTGCCAGCAGTCCCGGTGGCATCAGGTTCGGCTACGAGCAGTACTTC
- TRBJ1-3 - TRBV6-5 CASSYTAGNTIYF TGTGCCAGCAGTTACACAGCTGGAAACACCATATATTTT
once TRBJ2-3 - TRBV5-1 CASSLALAPRDTQYF TGCGCCAGCAGCTTGGCCCTAGCCCCCCGCGATACGCAGTATTTT
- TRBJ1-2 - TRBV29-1 CSVDAGSGEYVGYTF TGCAGCGTTGACGCGGGGTCGGGGGAGTATGTCGGCTACACCTTC
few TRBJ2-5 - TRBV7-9 CASSLAGDETQYF TGTGCCAGCAGCTTAGCAGGGGATGAGACCCAGTACTTC
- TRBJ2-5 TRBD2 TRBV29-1 CSAVLAGGQETQYF TGCAGCGCCGTACTAGCGGGAGGGCAAGAGACCCAGTACTTC
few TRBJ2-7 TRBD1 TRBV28 CASSLGAGTGVSYEQYF TGTGCCAGCAGTTTAGGGGCCGGGACAGGGGTTTCCTACGAGCAGTACTTC
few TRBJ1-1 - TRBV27 CASSGYREGTEAFF TGTGCCAGCAGTGGGTACAGGGAGGGCACTGAAGCTTTCTTT
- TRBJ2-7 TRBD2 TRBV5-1 CASSLGSASGDYEQYF TGCGCCAGCAGCTTGGGATCGGCTAGCGGAGACTACGAGCAGTACTTC
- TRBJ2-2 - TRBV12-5 CASGLGLGGELFF TGTGCTAGTGGTTTGGGACTCGGGGGGGAGCTGTTTTTT
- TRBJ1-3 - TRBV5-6 CASSLESGWAAAGNTIYF TGTGCCAGCAGCTTGGAAAGCGGATGGGCAGCGGCTGGAAACACCATATATTTT
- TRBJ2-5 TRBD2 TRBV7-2 CASSLRTSATRTQYF TGTGCCAGCAGCTTAAGGACTAGCGCGACACGGACCCAGTACTTC
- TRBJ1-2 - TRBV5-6 CASSLGTGSYGYTF TGTGCCAGCAGCTTGGGGACGGGGAGTTATGGCTACACCTTC
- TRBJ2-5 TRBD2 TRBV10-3 CAISEGLAGETQYF TGTGCCATCAGTGAGGGACTAGCTGGAGAGACCCAGTACTTC
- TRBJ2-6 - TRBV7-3 CASSFGRAGANVLTF TGTGCCAGCAGCTTCGGCAGGGCTGGGGCCAACGTCCTGACTTTC
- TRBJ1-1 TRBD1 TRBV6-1 CASSETGGDTEAFF TGTGCCAGCAGTGAGACAGGGGGAGATACTGAAGCTTTCTTT
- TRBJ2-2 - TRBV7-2 CASSLGPAANTGELFF TGTGCCAGCAGCTTAGGGCCGGCGGCGAACACCGGGGAGCTGTTTTTT
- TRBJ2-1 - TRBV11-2 CASTGGPYNEQFF TGTGCCAGCACCGGGGGCCCCTACAATGAGCAGTTCTTC
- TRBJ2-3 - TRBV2 CATALGTQYF TGTGCCACAGCTCTAGGTACGCAGTATTTT
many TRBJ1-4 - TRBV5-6 CASSQQATNEKLFF TGTGCCAGCAGCCAACAAGCAACTAATGAAAAACTGTTTTTT
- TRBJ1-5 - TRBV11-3 CASSFSQAICSNQPQHF TGTGCCAGCAGCTTTTCGCAGGCAATCTGTAGCAATCAGCCCCAGCATTTT
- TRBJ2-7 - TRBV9 CASSPMVGGNEQYF TGTGCCAGCAGCCCCATGGTAGGGGGGAACGAGCAGTACTTC
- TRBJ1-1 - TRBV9 CASSVPPNIPGAEAFF TGTGCCAGCAGCGTCCCCCCGAATATCCCAGGGGCTGAAGCTTTCTTT
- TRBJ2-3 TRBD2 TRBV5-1 CASSLAGTSGTDTQYF TGCGCCAGCAGCTTGGCGGGGACTAGCGGCACAGATACGCAGTATTTT
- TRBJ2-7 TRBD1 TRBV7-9 CASSKAGTGGAGYEQYF TGTGCCAGCAGCAAAGCCGGGACAGGGGGCGCGGGCTACGAGCAGTACTTC
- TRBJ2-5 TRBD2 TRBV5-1 CASSLGLAGGTLETQYF TGCGCCAGCAGCCTGGGACTAGCGGGAGGGACGCTGGAGACCCAGTACTTC
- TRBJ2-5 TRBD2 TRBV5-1 CASSLVASGREGETQYF TGCGCCAGCAGCTTGGTCGCTAGCGGGAGGGAGGGAGAGACCCAGTACTTC
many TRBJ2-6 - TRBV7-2 CASSSGSSGANVLTF TGTGCCAGCAGCTCCGGGAGCTCTGGGGCCAACGTCCTGACTTTC
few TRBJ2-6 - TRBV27 CARTTGGSSGANVLTF TGTGCCAGGACAACGGGTGGGAGCTCTGGGGCCAACGTCCTGACTTTC
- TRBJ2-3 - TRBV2 CASSVTSQADTQYF TGTGCCAGCAGTGTAACCAGTCAGGCAGATACGCAGTATTTT
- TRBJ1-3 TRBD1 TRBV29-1 CSVAQGIGNTIYF TGCAGCGTTGCACAGGGGATCGGAAACACCATATATTTT
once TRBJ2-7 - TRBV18 CASPATGTYYEQYF TGTGCCAGCCCAGCAACCGGGACCTACTACGAGCAGTACTTC
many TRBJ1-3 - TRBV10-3 CAIRQGSGNTIYF TGTGCCATCAGACAGGGATCTGGAAACACCATATATTTT
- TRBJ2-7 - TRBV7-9 CASSQGTRTYEQYF TGTGCCAGCAGCCAAGGGACACGAACCTACGAGCAGTACTTC
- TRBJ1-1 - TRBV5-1 CASSLQPQGYTEAFF TGCGCCAGCAGCTTGCAACCACAGGGCTACACTGAAGCTTTCTTT
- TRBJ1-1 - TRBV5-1 CASSREYMNTEAFF TGCGCCAGCAGCAGGGAATACATGAACACTGAAGCTTTCTTT
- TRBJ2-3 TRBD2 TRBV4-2 CASSQVAGVGTDTQYF TGTGCCAGCAGCCAAGTAGCGGGAGTGGGCACAGATACGCAGTATTTT
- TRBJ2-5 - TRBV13 CASSQTFVETQYF TGTGCCAGCAGCCAGACCTTTGTGGAGACCCAGTACTTC
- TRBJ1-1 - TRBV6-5 CASSYSITGDTEAFF TGTGCCAGCAGTTACTCGATCACTGGGGACACTGAAGCTTTCTTT
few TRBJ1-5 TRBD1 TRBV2 CASSEARRGGANQPQHF TGTGCCAGCAGTGAAGCAAGAAGAGGGGGCGCCAATCAGCCCCAGCATTTT
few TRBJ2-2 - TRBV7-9 CASSFGNTGELFF TGTGCCAGCAGCTTTGGTAACACCGGGGAGCTGTTTTTT
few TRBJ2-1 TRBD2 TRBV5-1 CASLGLAGGRSEQFF TGCGCCAGTCTCGGACTAGCGGGAGGAAGAAGTGAGCAGTTCTTC
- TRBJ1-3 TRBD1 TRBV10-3 CAISESKGTASGNTIYF TGTGCCATCAGTGAGTCCAAAGGGACAGCCTCTGGAAACACCATATATTTT
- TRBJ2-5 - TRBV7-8 CASSLGLAGTQYF TGTGCCAGCAGCTTAGGGCTAGCAGGGACCCAGTACTTC
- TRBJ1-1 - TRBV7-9 CASRPGLNTEAFF TGTGCCAGCAGGCCAGGGTTGAACACTGAAGCTTTCTTT
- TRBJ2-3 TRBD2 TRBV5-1 CASRRGFEREGTDTQYF TGCGCCAGCAGAAGGGGGTTCGAGCGGGAGGGTACAGATACGCAGTATTTT
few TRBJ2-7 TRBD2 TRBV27 CASSSTSGREYF TGTGCCAGCAGTTCCACTAGCGGGCGGGAGTACTTC
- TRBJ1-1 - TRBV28 CASIGRVQGAFF TGTGCCAGCATTGGCCGGGTGCAGGGGGCTTTCTTT
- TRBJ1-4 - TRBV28 CASSLWSRNNEKLFF TGTGCCAGCAGTTTATGGTCGCGGAATAATGAAAAACTGTTTTTT
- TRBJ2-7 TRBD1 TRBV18 CASSGQSTYEQYF TGTGCCAGCTCGGGACAGTCAACCTACGAGCAGTACTTC
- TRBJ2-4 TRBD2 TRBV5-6 CASSLRGLAGDIQYF TGTGCCAGCAGCTTGCGTGGTCTAGCGGGAGACATTCAGTACTTC
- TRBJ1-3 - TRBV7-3 CASSLGSTSGNTIYF TGTGCCAGCAGCTTAGGGAGCACCTCTGGAAACACCATATATTTT
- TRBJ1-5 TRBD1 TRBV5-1 CASSLTGGFSTQHF TGCGCCAGCAGCTTGACAGGGGGCTTCTCTACCCAGCATTTT